These 9 T cell receptor beta chains were all obtained from the same sample, sequenced in a study of T cell repertoires in cytomegalovirus infection. TCRdb processed the reads anew with MiXCR; each CDR3 protein has one entry. The table lists approximately 250,000 distinct CDR3 sequences, roughly an eighth of them singletons. Sequenced: PBMCs. These receptors were obtained from a human donor in good health (CMV status not recorded). Some clones in this sample may be carry-over from other donors' samples.

Note on this clonotype: This could be a read error, since a much larger clone is one nucleotide away. The chain uses TRBV10-2 and TRBJ1-5; maybe TRBD1 (5 bases). This CDR3 has 13 amino acids. The germline V gene encodes CDR1 WSHSY and CDR2 SAAADI. This CDR3 reads CASSEQAYQLQHF. CDR3 DNA: TGCGCCAGCTCGGAACAGGCCTATCAGCTCCAGCATTTT.

This clonotype was seen repeatedly, ten times or more. The chain recombines TRBV6-2 or TRBV6-3 with TRBJ2-7; D possibly corresponds to TRBD1 (6 bases). V gave up 2 bases and J gave up 0 bases, with 11 bases separating them. The germline CDR1 and CDR2 sequences are MNHEY and SVGEGT. The length of the CDR3 is 15 residues. CDR3 nucleotides: TGTGCCAGCAGTTACGGTGGACAGCTCTCCTACGAGCAGTACTTC. As protein: CASSYGGQLSYEQYF.

This clonotype was recorded many times. The chain combines TRBV4-3 with TRBJ1-2; D is ambiguous. The CDR3 loop spans 15 amino acids. Germline values: CDR1 LGHNA, CDR2 YSLEER. V was shortened by 0 bases and J by 0 bases, with 8 bases between the two germline ends. Here the CDR3 DNA reads TGCGCCAGCAGCCAAGACGCGACCTCTAACTATGGCTACACCTTC. It codes for CASSQDATSNYGYTF.

The chain links TRBV7-8 to TRBJ2-7; D might be TRBD1 (6 bases). The length of the CDR3 is 16 residues. CDR1 and CDR2 (germline): SGHVS, FQNEAQ. The V gene lost 1 base and the J gene lost 3 bases, with 16 bases spanning the gap. In DNA form, the CDR3 reads TGTGCCAGCAGCTTAGTACCAGGGGCTAAGGACTACGAGCAGTACTTC. Translation: CASSLVPGAKDYEQYF. Full variable domain (outside the CDR3, taken from reference TRBV7-8 and TRBJ2-7): GAGVSQSPRYKVAKRGQDVALRCDPISGHVSLFWYQQALGQGPEFLTYFQNEAQLDKSGLPSDRFFAERPEGSVSTLKIQRTQQEDSAVYLCASSLVPGAKDYEQYFGPGTRLTVT.

In this sample, this clonotype turned up many times. V and J are TRBV7-6 and TRBJ1-1; D call uncertain. V was shortened by 5 bases and J by 1 base, with 8 bases between the two germline ends. Germline-derived CDR1 and CDR2 are SGHVS and FNYEAQ. This CDR3 comprises 13 residues. CDR3 DNA sequence: TGTGCCAGCAGCATCGGGTGGAACACTGAAGCTTTCTTT. This codes for CASSIGWNTEAFF.

This clonotype was found many times. The J gene is TRBJ1-1, the V gene TRBV6-5; D unresolved. Trimming pared 7 bases from V and 3 bases from J, leaving 12 bases between. The CDR3 is 13 amino acids. CDR1 and CDR2 (germline): MNHEY, SVGAGI. The CDR3 spells CASTRGRDTEAFF. CDR3 sequence (DNA): TGTGCCAGCACCCGTGGGCGGGACACTGAAGCTTTCTTT.

This clonotype came up a few times. This chain links TRBV4-2 with TRBJ1-2; D gene ambiguous. Germline lookup yields CDR1 LGHNA and CDR2 YNFKEQ. The length of the CDR3 is 14 residues. Trimming removed 1 base from V and 4 bases from J, with 10 bases in between. The CDR3: CASSQGPGGYGYTF. In DNA form, the CDR3 reads TGTGCCAGCAGCCAAGGCCCGGGAGGCTATGGCTACACCTTC.

The chain uses TRBV18 and TRBJ2-7; D might be TRBD1 (6 bases). V lost 3 bases and J 1 base, leaving 13 bases between the germline ends. This CDR3 has 15 residues. CDR1 and CDR2 from the germline V gene are KGHSH and LQKENI. The CDR3 is CASSPVLGQSYEQYF. The CDR3 nucleotides are TGTGCCAGCTCACCTGTACTTGGACAGTCCTACGAGCAGTACTTC.

This clonotype was observed at least ten times. The DNA for the CDR3 is TGTGCCAGCAGCTTAGGCGGGGATGGCTACACCTTC. Protein sequence: CASSLGGDGYTF. V and J are TRBV11-3 and TRBJ1-2; no firm D call. The CDR3 runs 12 residues. Per the germline V gene, CDR1 is SGHNT and CDR2 is YENEEA. V lost 1 base and J lost 6, with 6 bases in between.